Below are 8 T cell receptor beta chains sequenced from a single sample in a study of T cell responses to AZD1222 COVID-19 vaccine. Measured with immunoSEQ multiplex PCR; TCRdb has only the in-frame clones, and not every one. The sample yields 130,000 to 150,000 clones, around 91% seen once. Sequenced here: peripheral blood, sampled on day 0 of AZD1222 vaccination. These receptors were collected from an adult in good health.

The V call is TRBV24-1, the J call TRBJ2-1; 9 positions agree with TRBD1. Germline trimming cut 4 bases from V and 2 bases from J; bases unmatched to any gene: 8. This CDR3 is 17 amino acids long. In germline, CDR1 is KGHDR, CDR2 SFDVKD. In DNA, the CDR3 is TGTGCCACCAGTGACGCGGGACAGGGCAGCGCCTACAATGAGCAGTTCTTC. Amino acids: CATSDAGQGSAYNEQFF.

The chain couples TRBV5-4 to TRBJ1-1, with D possibly matching TRBD1 (5 bases). From germline, CDR1 is SGHNT and CDR2 YYREEE (reference sequence). Trimming left V 5 bases short and J 0 bases short, with 11 bases between. This CDR3 spans 14 amino acids. CDR3 in amino acids: CASRTWGLNTEAFF. The CDR3 nucleotides are TGTGCCAGCAGAACTTGGGGGTTGAACACTGAAGCTTTCTTT.

V gene TRBV7-9 combines with J gene TRBJ2-7, with 7 positions matching TRBD2. This CDR3 has 16 amino acids. In germline, CDR1 is SEHNR, CDR2 FQNEAQ (reference sequence). V was pared by 0 bases and J by 7 bases, with 12 bases of the junction left unmatched. The CDR3: CASSLAPGPPAGEQYF. CDR3 DNA: TGTGCCAGCAGCTTAGCACCGGGACCCCCAGCGGGAGAGCAGTACTTC.

The CDR3 spells CASSSADGHNQPQHF. CDR3 nucleotide sequence: TGTGCCAGCAGTTCTGCGGACGGTCACAATCAGCCCCAGCATTTT. The rearrangement uses TRBV27 and TRBJ1-5; no firm D call. There are 15 residues in the CDR3. The germline V gene has CDR1 MNHEY and CDR2 SMNVEV (reference sequence). The germline V and J ends were trimmed by 4 bases and 3 bases, with 13 bases remaining between them.

Written as DNA, the CDR3 is TGTGCCAGCCGAAGAGCTAGCGGGAGGCCTCAAGAGACCCAGTACTTC. As protein: CASRRASGRPQETQYF. The J gene is TRBJ2-5, the V gene TRBV7-2; 11 bases are shared with TRBD2. J gave up 2 bases and V 8 bases, and 10 bases lay outside the gene matches. The CDR3 length is 16 residues. In germline, CDR1 is SGHTA, CDR2 FQGNSA.

V gene TRBV11-2 combines with J gene TRBJ2-5; D is uncertain. Germline CDR1 reads SGHAT; CDR2 reads FQNNGV. V lost 3 bases and J 5 bases, leaving 4 bases between the germline ends. The CDR3 covers 11 residues. CDR3 protein: CASSFGETQYF. The DNA for the CDR3 is TGTGCCAGCAGCTTTGGGGAGACCCAGTACTTC.

This clone turned up a few times. The chain couples TRBV12-3 or TRBV12-4 to TRBJ2-7, with a weak D call TRBD1 (7 bases). The ends were cut back, 5 bases at V and 5 bases at J, with 13 bases in the middle. The CDR3 totals 13 residues. Here the CDR3 reads CASSPQGGDEQYF. DNA of the CDR3: TGTGCCAGCAGTCCGCAGGGGGGAGACGAGCAGTACTTC.

The chain links TRBV28 to TRBJ2-1; 10 bases match TRBD1. V dropped 6 bases and J dropped 8; count of bases not matched to a gene: 13. CDR1 and CDR2 (germline): MDHEN, SYDVKM. The CDR3 runs 16 residues. The CDR3 coding sequence is TGTGCCAGCAGGGGGACCGGGACAGGGGTTTATGATGAGCAGTTCTTC. Translation gives CASRGTGTGVYDEQFF.